This T cell receptor beta chain was recovered during a study of blood T cells in healthy people across ages. General study findings and limits: In these data, TCR beta diversity tracked strongly with naive T cell percentage.

Sample donors were healthy Caucasian individuals that came from Russia, aged roughly 6 to 95. Trimming removed 1 base at V and 5 bases at J, with 8 bases between. This CDR3 region has 13 residues. From germline, CDR1 is SGHVS and CDR2 FQNEAQ. For the second PCR, which ran for roughly 6 to 12 cycles, a sample-barcoded 5' primer and a J-beta primer mix were used. There were at least 3 million CDR3-containing paired-end reads obtained from each sample. MiXCR, applied by TCRdb to the 5' RACE reads, yields one record per CDR3 protein. The sample carries roughly 1.7 million distinct CDR3 sequences, about 32% recorded once. This clonotype has a handful of counts. Its target is unknown.

The receptor was derived from a woman aged 30 to 39 in good health. This rearrangement joins TRBV7-8 to TRBJ2-5; no reliable D call. Material: blood. The CDR3 is CASSLVRWETQYF. CDR3 sequence (DNA): TGTGCCAGCAGCTTAGTCCGTTGGGAGACCCAGTACTTC.